The clone carrying this T cell receptor (beta chain) was seen a few times. Its antigen is currently unknown. Amplified TCR beta CDR3 regions derived from RNA transcripts. The HTBI primer set drove a first-round RT-PCR of the TCR CDR3. Each CDR3 protein is one row after TCRdb ran MiXCR on the multiplex PCR reads. The sample carries hundreds of thousands of distinct CDR3 sequences, approximately 16% recorded once. These data are taken from a study of T cells in Graves' hyperthyroidism and ophthalmopathy. Study-level points and caveats: The majority of expanded thyroid clonotypes above 0.001 also appeared in blood.

Germline V gene data show CDR1 as MNHNS and CDR2 as SASEGT. The CDR3 sequence is 15 residues long. V lost 8 bases and J lost 2, with 18 bases in between. The J gene is TRBJ1-2, the V gene TRBV6-1; D is undetermined. Sequencing used blood. This clonotype was sampled from a woman aged 35 to 49 with Graves' ophthalmopathy. CDR3 sequence: CASGQYPTGNYGYTF. CDR3 bases: TGTGCCAGCGGTCAATACCCTACCGGGAACTATGGCTACACCTTC.